Listed below are T cell receptor beta chains from one sample, sequenced in a study of high-grade serous ovarian cancer treatment subgroups. Here immunoSEQ multiplex PCR was the method, and the copy in TCRdb shows in-frame clones only, minus some. The table shows thousands of clones, with roughly 70% occurring only once. The sequencing sample was made of tumor tissue. The receptors derive from a human donor with high-grade serous ovarian cancer. Each CDR3 is given with its conserved first and last residue. A D gene is named only where the DNA matches it firmly. Clone size, where shown, is once, few, many, or a class for clones that have expanded.

TRBJ1-5,NA,TRBV4-2,TRBD1,CASRRTGGDQPQHF,TGTGCCAGCAGGCGGACAGGGGGCGATCAGCCCCAGCATTTT
TRBJ2-7,NA,TRBV19,TRBD2,CASSRTSDRSYEQYF,TGTGCCAGTAGTCGGACTAGCGACCGCTCCTACGAGCAGTACTTC
TRBJ2-5,NA,TRBV9,TRBD2,CASSRGASGSGETQYF,TGTGCCAGCAGCCGGGGGGCTAGCGGGAGCGGAGAGACCCAGTACTTC
TRBJ2-1,NA,TRBV7-6,NA,CASSLDAGSYNEQFF,TGTGCCAGCAGCTTAGATGCAGGCTCCTACAATGAGCAGTTCTTC
TRBJ2-3,NA,TRBV7-9,TRBD2,CASSLGLAGVQYF,TGTGCCAGCAGCTTAGGACTAGCGGGGGTGCAGTATTTT
TRBJ2-3,few,TRBV11-3,NA,CASSLDSRGAAWDTQYF,TGTGCCAGCAGCTTAGACTCACGGGGGGCCGCGTGGGATACGCAGTATTTT
TRBJ2-7,NA,TRBV5-1,TRBD1,CASSLGQGFSYEQYF,TGCGCCAGCAGCTTGGGACAGGGCTTTTCCTACGAGCAGTACTTC
TRBJ1-2,NA,TRBV4-2,NA,CASSQDTGGDTTINYGYTF,TGTGCCAGCAGCCAAGATACGGGGGGCGACACGACGATAAACTATGGCTACACCTTC
TRBJ2-7,NA,TRBV20-1,NA,CSASASREQYF,TGCAGTGCTAGCGCCTCAAGGGAGCAGTACTTC
TRBJ2-6,NA,TRBV7-6,TRBD1,CASSRWTGGYNSGANVLTF,TGTGCCAGCAGCAGATGGACAGGGGGCTACAACTCTGGGGCCAACGTCCTGACTTTC
TRBJ2-6,NA,TRBV4-1,NA,CASSQDLMGAAGANVLTF,TGCGCCAGCAGCCAAGATCTTATGGGGGCTGCTGGGGCCAACGTCCTGACTTTC
TRBJ2-5,NA,TRBV28,NA,CASGFLGGQSKETQYF,TGTGCCAGCGGATTTTTAGGCGGACAAAGCAAAGAGACCCAGTACTTC
TRBJ2-3,NA,TRBV18,NA,CASSLTSIRDTDTQYF,TGTGCCAGCTCACTCACATCGATTCGGGACACAGATACGCAGTATTTT
TRBJ2-1,NA,TRBV4-1,TRBD2,CASSQGLAAEQFF,TGCGCCAGCAGCCAAGGACTAGCGGCCGAGCAGTTCTTC
TRBJ2-1,NA,TRBV10-2,TRBD2,CASSELAGVEQFF,TGCGCCAGCAGTGAACTAGCGGGAGTGGAGCAGTTCTTC
TRBJ2-5,NA,TRBV19,NA,CASSMTPGTYETQYF,TGTGCCAGTAGTATGACCCCCGGGACATATGAGACCCAGTACTTC
TRBJ1-1,few,TRBV18,NA,CASSPPRGGLGTEAFF,TGTGCCAGCTCACCACCGAGGGGGGGCCTGGGCACTGAAGCTTTCTTT